The clone carrying this T cell receptor beta chain was counted between two and nine times. Its antigen remains unidentified. PCR replicates performed on unsorted PBMC used roughly 320 ng DNA, 28,000 or so T cell genomes. This table comes from immunoSEQ multiplex PCR, and its TCRdb copy is limited to in-frame clones, with some not included. The repertoire has about 490,000 clones, over 65% of them found once; the top ten carry 13%. The sample originates from a study of shared clonotypes between healthy human individuals. Study-wide findings and caveats: The study sampled only blood, and tissue repertoires likely differ.

V lost 6 bases and J 3 bases, leaving 15 bases between the germline ends. Germline lookup yields CDR1 MRHNA and CDR2 SNTAGT. The CDR3 runs 16 residues. The gene calls are TRBV6-4 and TRBJ2-6, with D possibly TRBD1 on 6 matching bases. This receptor was identified in a middle-aged woman in good health. Some clones in this sample may be carry-over from other donors' samples. Sequencing was performed on PBMCs. The CDR3 DNA sequence: TGTGCCAGCAGCCTAACGACAGGTGTTGGGGCCAACGTCCTGACTTTC. Translating gives CASSLTTGVGANVLTF.